This TCR beta chain was sequenced in a study of cytomegalovirus exposure and HLA in healthy donors. Germline CDR1 ENHRY, CDR2 SYGVKD. The CDR3 spans 13 residues. The V end lost 0 bases, the J end lost 6 bases, and 6 bases lay between the germline ends. PCR was performed using 60 Vbeta and 13 Jbeta primers. Sequencing used immunoSEQ multiplex PCR; TCRdb keeps in-frame clones, though not all of them. The table lists about 200,000 clones, roughly 85% of them singletons. The TCR comes from a woman between 25 and 40 years old in good health and CMV-seropositive. Sample: PBMCs. The chain recombines TRBV10-3 with TRBJ1-5; no reliable D call. The CDR3 reads CAISESRGQPQHF. In nucleotides, the CDR3 is TGTGCCATCAGTGAGTCGCGGGGTCAGCCCCAGCATTTT.